Listed here are 16 T cell receptor beta chains from one sample, sequenced in a study of T cells after yellow fever vaccination. In TCRdb, the 5' RACE reads were re-called with MiXCR into one record per CDR3 protein. The profile shows 200,000 to 250,000 distinct CDR3 sequences, roughly 3.3% of them singletons. The material sequenced was CD4+ T cells sorted from PBMCs, taken 10 days after the yellow fever booster vaccination. All receptors come from a man between 18 and 35 years old who received the YFV17D yellow fever vaccine.

This clonotype was found many times. J is TRBJ2-1 and V is TRBV6-2 or TRBV6-3; possible D gene TRBD1, 5 bases. V was shortened by 5 bases and J by 8 bases, with 7 bases between the two germline ends. The CDR3 is 11 amino acids. Germline lookup yields CDR1 MNHEY and CDR2 SVGEGT. Written as DNA, the CDR3 is TGTGCCAGCAGTCACAGGTATGAGCAGTTCTTC. It translates to CASSHRYEQFF.

This clonotype turned up a few times. The chain couples TRBV27 to TRBJ2-7; tentative D call: TRBD1 (5 bases). Germline loops: CDR1 MNHEY, CDR2 SMNVEV (reference sequence). This CDR3 contains 14 residues. The V end was cut by 4 bases, the J end by 6 bases, with 16 bases between. DNA of the CDR3: TGTGCCAGCAGTTCAAGGATGACCCAGGGCGAGCAGTACTTC. Translation gives CASSSRMTQGEQYF.

This clonotype occurred many times. This chain uses TRBV19 with TRBJ1-2; D gene uncertain. Germline-derived CDR1 and CDR2 are LNHDA and SQIVND (reference sequence). The CDR3 runs 14 residues. V lost 9 bases, J lost 7 bases, and 21 bases lay in between. The CDR3 region is CASEHHSLKRGYTF. DNA of the CDR3: TGTGCCAGCGAACACCACAGTCTCAAGCGTGGCTACACCTTC.

This clonotype was seen many times. The chain carries TRBV5-1 and TRBJ2-7; TRBD1 matches at 7 bases. The germline V gene encodes CDR1 SGHRS and CDR2 YFSETQ. This CDR3 comprises 14 residues. Unmatched junction bases numbered 8, after V lost 6 bases and J lost 2 bases. The CDR3 region has the DNA TGCGCCAGCAACTTAGGGGGCGGCACCTACGAGCAGTACTTC. Protein sequence: CASNLGGGTYEQYF.

This clonotype was seen ten or more times. The genes are TRBV5-1 and TRBJ2-3, with 7 bases that match TRBD2. The CDR3 consists of 15 residues. The ends lost 4 bases at V and 2 bases at J; junction bases unmatched: 7. CDR1 and CDR2 (germline): SGHRS, YFSETQ. Written as DNA, the CDR3 is TGCGCCAGCAGCGACCAGCGGGGCGCCACAGATACGCAGTATTTT. Its translation: CASSDQRGATDTQYF.

This clonotype was observed a handful of times. This chain joins TRBV12-5 and TRBJ1-2, with TRBD1 matching 7 bases. The germline gives CDR1 LGHNT, CDR2 FRNRAP. The V and J ends lost 1 base and 4 bases, in that order; junction bases with no gene match: 3. The CDR3 length is 14 residues. The CDR3 bases are TGTGCTAGTGGTTTGGGACAGGGCTTCTATGGCTACACCTTC. Protein: CASGLGQGFYGYTF.

In this sample, this clonotype turned up many times. This chain links TRBV7-2 with TRBJ2-3; 7 positions match TRBD2. After removal of 1 base from V and 6 bases from J, the junction contained 7 bases not matched to a gene. This CDR3 is 15 amino acids long. Germline CDR1 and CDR2: SGHTA and FQGNSA. In DNA, the CDR3 is TGTGCCAGCAGCTTAGGAGCGGGGCGGTGGGATACGCAGTATTTT. Amino acid sequence: CASSLGAGRWDTQYF.

In this sample, this clonotype turned up a few times. The V gene is TRBV6-2 or TRBV6-3, the J gene TRBJ2-3, with 12 bases fitting TRBD2. The CDR3 runs 22 residues. Germline V lookup: CDR1 MNHEY, CDR2 SVGEGT. Trimming cost V 6 bases and J 0 bases; bases outside gene matches: 22. The CDR3 reads CASRLPSGGAQAKASSTDTQYF. The CDR3 DNA follows: TGTGCCAGCAGGTTGCCTAGCGGGGGGGCCCAGGCTAAGGCCTCTAGCACAGATACGCAGTATTTT.

V gene TRBV7-9 combines with J gene TRBJ1-1; D possibly corresponds to TRBD1 (6 bases). The CDR3 is made up of 13 amino acids. Trimming took 0 bases from V and 11 from J, leaving 13 bases between them. Germline V gene sequence: CDR1 SEHNR, CDR2 FQNEAQ (reference sequence). For the CDR3, the DNA is TGTGCCAGCAGCTTAGCCCGACAGGTCGTCGCTTTCTTT. It codes for CASSLARQVVAFF.

The rearrangement uses TRBV7-2 and TRBJ2-1, with D perhaps matching TRBD2 (5 bases). The CDR3 has 14 residues. Trimming stripped 5 bases from V and 12 bases from J, with 20 bases between. Germline lookup yields CDR1 SGHTA and CDR2 FQGNSA. The CDR3 spells CASSVRYRPSGQFF. The CDR3 region has the DNA TGTGCCAGCAGCGTGCGGTACCGACCCAGCGGGCAGTTCTTC.

V gene TRBV28 combines with J gene TRBJ1-2; D call uncertain. CDR1 MDHEN and CDR2 SYDVKM come from the germline V gene. V shed 11 bases and J shed 3 bases, with 13 bases lying between them. The CDR3 is 12 residues long. The chain's CDR3 is CAVSSPHYGYTF. The CDR3 coding sequence is TGTGCCGTCAGCTCTCCCCACTATGGCTACACCTTC.

This clonotype was detected a few times. The chain couples TRBV7-8 to TRBJ1-6; D call uncertain. CDR1 is SGHVS and CDR2 is FQNEAQ in the germline V gene. V was cut by 2 bases and J by 6 bases, with 8 bases left in between. The CDR3 has 14 residues. The CDR3 nucleotides are TGTGCCAGCAGCTTAATACGGATTAATTCACCCCTCCACTTT. Translated: CASSLIRINSPLHF.

The chain uses TRBV7-3 and TRBJ2-5; weak D call: TRBD2 (5 bases). The CDR3 sequence is 15 residues long. Per germline, CDR1 SGHTA and CDR2 FQGTGA. Trimming shortened V by 5 bases and J by 5 bases, and 18 bases separated the two germline ends. The CDR3 spells CASSPPPGVDETQYF. CDR3 coding DNA: TGTGCCAGCAGCCCGCCCCCCGGGGTAGATGAGACCCAGTACTTC.

There are a few counts of this clonotype. The rearrangement links TRBV11-2 to TRBJ2-5; 8 positions agree with TRBD2. Germline lookup yields CDR1 SGHAT and CDR2 FQNNGV. V was pared by 6 bases and J by 6 bases, with 15 bases of the junction left unmatched. CDR3 length: 16 amino acids. Here the CDR3 reads CASSRLTGTSPKTQYF. Here the CDR3 DNA reads TGTGCCAGCAGTCGACTAACCGGGACTAGTCCGAAGACCCAGTACTTC. The complete variable domain, with remaining parts taken from reference TRBV11-2 and TRBJ2-5, reads EAGVAQSPRYKIIEKRQSVAFWCNPISGHATLYWYQQILGQGPKLLIQFQNNGVVDDSQLPKDRFSAERLKGVDSTLKIQPAKLEDSAVYLCASSRLTGTSPKTQYFGPGTRLLVL.

The genes are TRBV5-6 and TRBJ2-3; tentatively, D is TRBD2 (7 bases). This CDR3 is 14 amino acids long. Trimming cost V 10 bases and J 12 bases, with 27 bases left between them. Germline V lookup: CDR1 SGHDT, CDR2 YYEEEE. CDR3 region: CACTTRGLRCTQYF. CDR3 nucleotides: TGTGCCTGCACCACGCGGGGGCTACGATGTACTCAGTATTTT.

This clonotype was counted a few times. The chain recombines TRBV20-1 with TRBJ2-5, with D perhaps TRBD2 (6 bases). The V gene lost 6 bases and the J gene lost 4 bases, with 18 bases spanning the gap. CDR1 is DFQATT and CDR2 is SNEGSKA in the germline V gene (reference sequence). The CDR3 is 14 residues long. The DNA for the CDR3 is TGCAGTGCACCCCGGGACTTGGCGACAGAGACCCAGTACTTC. Translated, it gives CSAPRDLATETQYF.